This T cell receptor (beta chain) was sequenced in a study of molecular identifiers for immune sequencing clone quantification. Concerning this clonotype itself: No antigen is known for it.

Libraries for naive CD8 T cells, which were made from approximately 20,000 to 980,000 sorted cells, drew on 10%, 30% or 50% of the RNA. Sorted naive CD8 T cells were those defined as CD8+CD4-CCR7+CD45RA+. Whole-study findings and limits: Spike-in Jurkat TCR RNA from a single cell reportedly registered among 950,000 or so naive cells.

Previously described methods with listed TCR primers produced the bulk TCR libraries. A single record per CDR3 protein comes from TCRdb applying MiXCR to the PCR reads. The sample includes a few hundred thousand distinct CDR3 sequences, about a fifth seen only once; the top ten take roughly 0.81%. After removal of 6 bases from V and 5 bases from J, the junction contained 12 bases not matched to a gene. CDR1 and CDR2 (germline): DFQATT, SNEGSKA (reference sequence). The CDR3 contains 15 residues. This chain joins TRBV20-1 and TRBJ2-2, with 7 bases aligning to TRBD1. The source is a human donor in good health. Some libraries in this study had Jurkat cell RNA spiked in. The sample taken for sequencing was naive CD8+ T cells from blood, with Jurkat cell RNA spiked in. Subset in this sample: FACS-sorted CD8+CD4-CCR7+CD45RA+ naive T cells. For the CDR3, the DNA is TGCAGTGCGAGGGTCCCACAGGGGCGAACCGGGGAGCTGTTTTTT. Amino acids: CSARVPQGRTGELFF.